What follows are 6 T cell receptor beta chains derived from one specimen sequenced in a study of blood T cells in healthy people across ages. With a J-beta primer mix and a sample-barcoded 5' primer, a second PCR ran 7 to 11 cycles. TCRdb re-called the 5' RACE reads through MiXCR, storing one row per CDR3 protein. The sample has approximately 800,000 distinct CDR3 sequences, less than 60% seen once. Source material: blood. Receptors originate from a man older than 75 in good health.

As to this clonotype: Germline is not matched at one junction end, which may reflect a read error. The rearrangement joins TRBV12-3 or TRBV12-4 to TRBJ2-1, with D perhaps TRBD1 or TRBD2 (5 bases each). The CDR3 spans 14 residues. The CDR3 sequence: CASSPWGSYNEQYF. In DNA, the CDR3 is TGTGCCAGCAGTCCCTGGGGGAGTTACAATGAGCAGTACTTT.

This clonotype was detected ten times or more. A much larger clone differs from this one at a single base, so this may be a read error. The chain joins TRBV20-1 to TRBJ2-1; the D is unclear. TRBJ2-7 explains the end of the DNA better; the J call may be wrong. CDR3 length: 13 residues. Germline lookup yields CDR1 DFQATT and CDR2 SNEGSKA (reference sequence). CDR3 DNA sequence: TGCAGTGCTAGAGACGGGTATTACAATGAGCAGTACTTC. Amino acids: CSARDGYYNEQYF.

This chain connects TRBV3-1 to TRBJ2-5, with D possibly called TRBD1 or TRBD2 (5 bases each). The J call may be incorrect, as the DNA end agrees better with TRBJ2-7. The length of the CDR3 is 16 residues. Germline loops: CDR1 LGHDT, CDR2 YNNKEL (reference sequence). In nucleotides, the CDR3 is TGTGCCAGCAGCGCCCGTCAGGGTCAGGGAGCCTACGAGCAGTACTTC. It specifies CASSARQGQGAYEQYF.

The chain uses TRBV7-2 and TRBJ2-3, with unresolved D. Trimming removed 8 bases at V and 2 bases at J, with 11 bases between. Germline V gene data show CDR1 as SGHTA and CDR2 as FQGNSA. This CDR3 has 13 amino acids. In nucleotides, the CDR3 is TGTGCCAGCGGAGATAGGTACACAGATACGCAGTATTTT. Its protein is CASGDRYTDTQYF.

This clonotype has just a few counts. J is TRBJ1-1 and V is TRBV29-1; D not certain. The CDR3 loop spans 13 amino acids. CDR1 and CDR2 from the germline V gene are SQVTM and ANQGSEA. V was shortened by 3 bases and J by 0 bases, with 8 bases between the two germline ends. The chain's CDR3 is CSVDPAMNTEAFF. The CDR3 DNA follows: TGCAGCGTTGACCCTGCGATGAACACTGAAGCTTTCTTT.

Written as DNA, the CDR3 is TGTGCCAGCAGCTTAGCTCTAGCGGTCCTTGATACGCAGTATTTT. Translation: CASSLALAVLDTQYF. The chain has TRBV7-9 and TRBJ2-3; 7 bases agree with TRBD2. The CDR3 sequence is 15 residues long. V lost 0 bases to trimming and J lost 6 bases; unmatched junction nucleotides: 6. Germline V gene lookup returns CDR1 SEHNR and CDR2 FQNEAQ (reference sequence).